A selection of T cell receptor beta chains follows, all from one sample in a study of blood T cell repertoires in COVID-19. TCRdb keeps only in-frame clones here, not all; method: immunoSEQ multiplex PCR. The sample lists about 200,000 clones; roughly 90% were seen once. What was sequenced was peripheral blood. The receptors here all came from a man younger than 35 with active or convalescent COVID-19. CDR3s include the opening cysteine and the closing phenylalanine or tryptophan. The D gene is left open where the match is weak. Clone size is not always given. Where it is, it says once, few, many or a class for expanded clones.

clone size: -; V gene: TRBV7-2; D gene: TRBD1; J gene: TRBJ1-4; CDR3 protein: CASSLQTGVSANEKLFF; CDR3 DNA: TGTGCCAGCAGCTTACAGACAGGGGTGTCCGCTAATGAAAAACTGTTTTTT
clone size: -; V gene: TRBV5-4; D gene: TRBD1; J gene: TRBJ1-1; CDR3 protein: CASSGETGVTEAFF; CDR3 DNA: TGTGCCAGCAGCGGGGAGACAGGGGTAACTGAAGCTTTCTTT
clone size: -; V gene: TRBV20-1; D gene: TRBD1; J gene: TRBJ1-3; CDR3 protein: CSASGTGDRGSGNTIYF; CDR3 DNA: TGCAGTGCTAGTGGCACCGGGGACAGGGGTTCTGGAAACACCATATATTTT
clone size: -; V gene: TRBV5-1; D gene: TRBD1; J gene: TRBJ2-7; CDR3 protein: CASSMGQVYYEQYF; CDR3 DNA: TGCGCCAGCAGCATGGGACAGGTCTACTACGAGCAGTACTTC
clone size: -; V gene: TRBV7-9; D gene: TRBD2; J gene: TRBJ2-3; CDR3 protein: CASSPGGGNTDTQYF; CDR3 DNA: TGTGCCAGCAGCCCCGGCGGGGGAAACACAGATACGCAGTATTTT
clone size: -; V gene: TRBV12-3/TRBV12-4; D gene: -; J gene: TRBJ1-4; CDR3 protein: CASSTTNEKLFF; CDR3 DNA: TGTGCCAGCAGCACTACTAATGAAAAACTGTTTTTT
clone size: -; V gene: TRBV19; D gene: -; J gene: TRBJ2-5; CDR3 protein: CAAGRLQETQYF; CDR3 DNA: TGTGCCGCTGGGAGATTACAAGAGACCCAGTACTTC
clone size: -; V gene: TRBV5-4; D gene: TRBD1; J gene: TRBJ2-7; CDR3 protein: CASSSPGQGDHEQYF; CDR3 DNA: TGTGCCAGCAGCAGTCCGGGACAGGGGGACCACGAGCAGTACTTC
clone size: -; V gene: TRBV2; D gene: -; J gene: TRBJ1-5; CDR3 protein: CASSASVRLNQPQHF; CDR3 DNA: TGTGCCAGCAGTGCTTCGGTCAGGCTCAATCAGCCCCAGCATTTT
clone size: -; V gene: TRBV6-5; D gene: -; J gene: TRBJ1-1; CDR3 protein: CASSYSAVNTEAFF; CDR3 DNA: TGTGCCAGCAGTTATTCGGCGGTGAACACTGAAGCTTTCTTT
clone size: -; V gene: TRBV7-2; D gene: TRBD2; J gene: TRBJ2-1; CDR3 protein: CASSRQLAGGNEQFF; CDR3 DNA: TGTGCCAGCAGCAGACAACTAGCGGGAGGTAATGAGCAGTTCTTC
clone size: -; V gene: TRBV6-1; D gene: TRBD1; J gene: TRBJ1-5; CDR3 protein: CASSAGTGVFGNQPQHF; CDR3 DNA: TGTGCCAGCAGTGCCGGGACAGGGGTTTTCGGGAATCAGCCCCAGCATTTT
clone size: -; V gene: TRBV6-5; D gene: TRBD1; J gene: TRBJ1-5; CDR3 protein: CATNPTGGSNQPQHF; CDR3 DNA: TGTGCCACCAACCCAACAGGGGGCTCCAATCAGCCCCAGCATTTT
clone size: once; V gene: TRBV5-1; D gene: -; J gene: TRBJ1-5; CDR3 protein: CASSPVGGLSDQPQHF; CDR3 DNA: TGCGCCAGCAGCCCGGTGGGAGGACTATCGGATCAGCCCCAGCATTTT
clone size: -; V gene: TRBV29-1; D gene: TRBD2; J gene: TRBJ2-1; CDR3 protein: CSVEGLAVYNEQFF; CDR3 DNA: TGCAGCGTTGAGGGACTAGCGGTTTACAATGAGCAGTTCTTC
clone size: -; V gene: TRBV27; D gene: TRBD1; J gene: TRBJ2-1; CDR3 protein: CASSSYPGTGGGYNEQFF; CDR3 DNA: TGTGCCAGCAGTTCTTACCCCGGGACAGGGGGCGGGTACAATGAGCAGTTCTTC
clone size: -; V gene: TRBV11-2; D gene: TRBD1; J gene: TRBJ1-1; CDR3 protein: CASARGTGGLGPNTEAFF; CDR3 DNA: TGTGCCAGCGCAAGGGGGACAGGGGGCTTGGGGCCGAACACTGAAGCTTTCTTT
clone size: -; V gene: TRBV29-1; D gene: TRBD1; J gene: TRBJ1-4; CDR3 protein: CSVLTGGINEKLFF; CDR3 DNA: TGCAGCGTCTTAACAGGGGGCATTAATGAAAAACTGTTTTTT
clone size: -; V gene: TRBV7-7; D gene: -; J gene: TRBJ2-3; CDR3 protein: CASSREFTDTQYF; CDR3 DNA: TGTGCTAGCAGCCGGGAGTTCACAGATACGCAGTATTTT
clone size: -; V gene: TRBV4-1; D gene: -; J gene: TRBJ1-3; CDR3 protein: CASSQLPNGNTIYF; CDR3 DNA: TGCGCCAGCAGCCAACTCCCTAACGGAAACACCATATATTTT
clone size: -; V gene: TRBV5-1; D gene: -; J gene: TRBJ2-1; CDR3 protein: CASRSEGGSYNEQFF; CDR3 DNA: TGCGCCAGCAGATCCGAAGGGGGCTCCTACAATGAGCAGTTCTTC
clone size: few; V gene: TRBV4-2; D gene: TRBD1; J gene: TRBJ2-5; CDR3 protein: CASSQDNRGETQYF; CDR3 DNA: TGTGCCAGCAGCCAAGACAACAGGGGGGAGACCCAGTACTTC